This T cell receptor beta chain comes out of a study of PD-L1 blockade in urothelial cancer. Study information: Blood gave a median approximately 140,000 T cells.

This CDR3 region has 12 residues. The V gene's germline CDR1 is SQVTM and CDR2 ANQGSEA. V was trimmed by 7 bases and J by 4 bases, leaving 11 bases between them. Repertoires were generated with immunoSEQ multiplex PCR, while TCRdb's copy carries only in-frame clones and drops some. The data contain 70,000 or so clones, roughly 90% of them singletons. This clone was seen only a few times. Time point specified: pretreatment peripheral blood. Patients' cancers were locally advanced or metastatic urothelial carcinomas. Here the sequenced sample was PBMCs, taken around atezolizumab (anti-PD-L1) treatment. This TCR came from a man in his 70s with urothelial cancer. The chain carries TRBV29-1 and TRBJ2-1, with TRBD2 as a possible D gene (6 bases). The DNA for the CDR3 is TGCAGCGCTACGGGAGATTACAATGAGCAGTTCTTC. This codes for CSATGDYNEQFF.